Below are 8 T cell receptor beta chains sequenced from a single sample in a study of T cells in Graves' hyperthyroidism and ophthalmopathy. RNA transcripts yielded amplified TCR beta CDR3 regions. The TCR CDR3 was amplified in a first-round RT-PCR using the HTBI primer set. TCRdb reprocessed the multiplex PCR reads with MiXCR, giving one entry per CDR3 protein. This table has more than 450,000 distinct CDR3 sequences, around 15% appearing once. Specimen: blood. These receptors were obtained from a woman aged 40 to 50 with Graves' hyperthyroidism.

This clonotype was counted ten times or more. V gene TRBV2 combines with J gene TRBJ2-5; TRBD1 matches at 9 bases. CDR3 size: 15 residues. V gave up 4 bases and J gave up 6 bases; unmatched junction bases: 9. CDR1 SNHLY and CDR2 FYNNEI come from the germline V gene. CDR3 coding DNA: TGTGCCAGCAGTGGGTCCGGACAGGGGAGGAAGACCCAGTACTTC. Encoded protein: CASSGSGQGRKTQYF.

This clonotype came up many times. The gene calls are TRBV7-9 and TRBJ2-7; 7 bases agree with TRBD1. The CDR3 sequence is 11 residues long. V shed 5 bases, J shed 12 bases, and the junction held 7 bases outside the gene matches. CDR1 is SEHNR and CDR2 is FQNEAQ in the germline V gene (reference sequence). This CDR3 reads CASSRDSQPYF. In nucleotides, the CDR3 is TGTGCCAGCAGCCGGGACAGTCAGCCGTACTTC.

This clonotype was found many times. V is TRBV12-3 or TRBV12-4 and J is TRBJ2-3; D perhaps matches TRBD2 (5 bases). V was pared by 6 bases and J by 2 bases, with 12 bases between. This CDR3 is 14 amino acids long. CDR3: CASRRGGLTDTQYF. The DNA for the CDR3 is TGTGCCAGCAGGAGAGGTGGACTCACAGATACGCAGTATTTT.

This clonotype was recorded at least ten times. CDR3 amino acids: CASSLGLTSEQFF. The CDR3 nucleotides are TGTGCCAGCAGCCTAGGACTAACCAGTGAGCAGTTCTTC. The chain couples TRBV7-9 to TRBJ2-1, with D perhaps matching TRBD2 (6 bases). Trimming removed 5 bases from V and 9 bases from J, with 14 bases in between. Germline assignment: CDR1 SEHNR and CDR2 FQNEAQ (reference sequence). This CDR3 has 13 amino acids.

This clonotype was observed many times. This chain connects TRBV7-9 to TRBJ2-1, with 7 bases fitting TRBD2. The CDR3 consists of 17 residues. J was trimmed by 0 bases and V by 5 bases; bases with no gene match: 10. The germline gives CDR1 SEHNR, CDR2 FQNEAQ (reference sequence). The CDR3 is CASSHTSAQSSYNEQFF. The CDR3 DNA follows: TGTGCCAGCAGCCATACTAGCGCCCAGAGCTCCTACAATGAGCAGTTCTTC.

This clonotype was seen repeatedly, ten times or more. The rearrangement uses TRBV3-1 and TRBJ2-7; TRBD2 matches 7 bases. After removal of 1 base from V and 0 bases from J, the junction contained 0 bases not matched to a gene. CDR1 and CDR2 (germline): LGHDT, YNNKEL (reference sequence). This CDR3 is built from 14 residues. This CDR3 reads CASSQASGSYEQYF. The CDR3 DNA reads TGTGCCAGCAGCCAAGCTAGCGGCTCCTACGAGCAGTACTTC.

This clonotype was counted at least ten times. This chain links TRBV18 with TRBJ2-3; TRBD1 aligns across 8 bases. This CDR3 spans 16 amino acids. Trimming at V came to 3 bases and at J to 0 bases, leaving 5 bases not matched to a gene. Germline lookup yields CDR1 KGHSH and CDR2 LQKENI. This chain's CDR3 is CASSPPDRASTDTQYF. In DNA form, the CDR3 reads TGTGCCAGCTCACCCCCGGACAGGGCGAGCACAGATACGCAGTATTTT.

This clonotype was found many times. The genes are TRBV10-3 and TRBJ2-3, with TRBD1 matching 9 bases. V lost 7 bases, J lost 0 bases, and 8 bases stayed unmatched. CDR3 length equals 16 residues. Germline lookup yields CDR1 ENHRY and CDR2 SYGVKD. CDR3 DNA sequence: TGTGCCATCACCCCCGGGACAGGGACCAGCACAGATACGCAGTATTTT. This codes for CAITPGTGTSTDTQYF.